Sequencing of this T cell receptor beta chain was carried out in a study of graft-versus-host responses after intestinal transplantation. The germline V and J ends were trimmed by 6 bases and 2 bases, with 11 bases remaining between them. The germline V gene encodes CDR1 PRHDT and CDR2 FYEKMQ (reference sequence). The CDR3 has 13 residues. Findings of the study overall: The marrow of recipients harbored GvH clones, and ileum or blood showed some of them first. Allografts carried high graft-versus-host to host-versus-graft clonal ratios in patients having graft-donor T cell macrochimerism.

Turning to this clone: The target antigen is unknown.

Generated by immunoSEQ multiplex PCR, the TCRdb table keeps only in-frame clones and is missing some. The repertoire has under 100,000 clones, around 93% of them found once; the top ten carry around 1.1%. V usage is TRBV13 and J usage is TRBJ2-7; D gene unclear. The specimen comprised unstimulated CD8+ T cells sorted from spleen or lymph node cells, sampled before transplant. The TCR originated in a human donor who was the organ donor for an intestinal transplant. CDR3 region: CASSQTGPYEQYF. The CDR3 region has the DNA TGTGCCAGCAGTCAAACTGGGCCCTACGAGCAGTACTTC. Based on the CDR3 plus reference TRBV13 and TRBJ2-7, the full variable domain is AAGVIQSPRHLIKEKRETATLKCYPIPRHDTVYWYQQGPGQDPQFLISFYEKMQSDKGSIPDRFSAQQFSDYHSELNMSSLELGDSALYFCASSQTGPYEQYFGPGTRLTVT.